These 28 T cell receptor beta chains were sequenced from one sample in a study of T-cell memory formation after mild COVID-19. TCRdb independently ran MiXCR on the 5' RACE reads; one entry per CDR3 protein. The repertoire consists of 130,000 to 150,000 distinct CDR3 sequences, with roughly 19% occurring once and the leading ten covering around 2.5%. The specimen was PBMCs or a T cell subset sorted from them (not recorded which). Source of these receptors: an adult woman who had mild COVID-19 (a few samples of this study predate the infection). Cell type and time point are not known.

This clonotype has only a few counts. The chain links TRBV12-3 or TRBV12-4 to TRBJ1-3; the D gene is possibly TRBD1 (5 bases). The CDR3 runs 14 residues. V lost 6 bases and J lost 4, with 13 bases in between. CDR3 DNA: TGTGCCAGCAGACGAGCGGGGGTAGGAAACACCATATATTTT. Its translation is CASRRAGVGNTIYF.

The chain has TRBV11-2 and TRBJ2-3; no firm D call. CDR1 is SGHAT and CDR2 is FQNNGV in the germline V gene. The CDR3 contains 11 residues. With 8 bases removed from V and 2 bases from J, the gap between germline ends came to 5 bases. The DNA for the CDR3 is TGTGCCAGCGGGTACACAGATACGCAGTATTTT. Its protein product is CASGYTDTQYF.

This clonotype was counted only a few times. The CDR3 sequence is CATSVFGQGGNEQFF. As DNA, the CDR3 is TGTGCCACCAGTGTCTTCGGACAGGGGGGCAATGAGCAGTTCTTC. This chain links TRBV24-1 with TRBJ2-1; 10 nucleotides align to TRBD1. Losses at the gene ends were 5 bases for V and 6 bases for J; bases not matched to a gene: 6. The CDR3 runs 15 residues. Germline V CDR1 and CDR2: KGHDR, SFDVKD.

There are a few counts of this clonotype. The rearrangement uses TRBV4-3 and TRBJ2-5; 10 positions agree with TRBD1. The CDR3 contains 15 residues. J was trimmed by 0 bases and V by 4 bases; bases with no gene match: 2. In germline, CDR1 is LGHNA, CDR2 YSLEER. CDR3 nucleotides: TGCGCCAGCAGCCGGGGACAGGGGTACCAAGAGACCCAGTACTTC. This codes for CASSRGQGYQETQYF.

This clonotype has more than one count but fewer than ten. V is TRBV24-1 and J is TRBJ2-3; D may match TRBD1 or TRBD2 (6 bases each). Germline V gene lookup returns CDR1 KGHDR and CDR2 SFDVKD. The CDR3 length is 16 residues. Trimming removed 4 bases at V and 0 bases at J, with 13 bases between. CDR3 sequence reads: CATSEPGADSTDTQYF. In DNA, the CDR3 is TGTGCCACCAGTGAACCGGGGGCAGACAGCACAGATACGCAGTATTTT.

This clonotype was detected only a few times. The chain couples TRBV29-1 to TRBJ1-5; D not certain. CDR3 length equals 14 residues. Germline assignment: CDR1 SQVTM and CDR2 ANQGSEA. The V gene lost 7 bases and the J gene lost 5 bases, with 18 bases spanning the gap. Here the CDR3 DNA reads TGCAGCGCTGCAGCTGGGAGTTACGATCAGCCCCAGCATTTT. This codes for CSAAAGSYDQPQHF.

The chain is built from TRBV7-3 and TRBJ2-3, with 8 bases that match TRBD2. The ends lost 5 bases at V and 2 bases at J; junction bases unmatched: 6. Germline V gene data show CDR1 as SGHTA and CDR2 as FQGTGA. CDR3 size: 15 residues. The CDR3 nucleotides read TGTGCCAGCAGCCGAGCGGGGGCCTCCACAGATACGCAGTATTTT. Its protein is CASSRAGASTDTQYF.

The chain is built from TRBV12-3 or TRBV12-4 and TRBJ1-2; weak D call: TRBD1 (6 bases). Trimming took off 6 bases at V and 1 base at J, with 21 bases between the two ends. The CDR3 has 17 residues. The CDR3 protein is CASSHTGTRRLNYGYTF. In DNA form, the CDR3 reads TGTGCCAGCAGCCACACAGGGACGCGGAGACTTAACTATGGCTACACCTTC.

The chain joins TRBV2 to TRBJ2-2; D tentatively reads TRBD1 or TRBD2 (5 bases each). This CDR3 comprises 14 residues. Trimming shortened V by 6 bases and J by 0 bases, and 8 bases separated the two germline ends. CDR1 and CDR2 (germline): SNHLY, FYNNEI. The CDR3 is CASRWGSNTGELFF. The CDR3, as DNA: TGTGCCAGCAGGTGGGGGTCGAACACCGGGGAGCTGTTTTTT.

There are a few counts of this clonotype. The chain combines TRBV14 with TRBJ2-7; 12 bases are shared with TRBD1. Germline V lookup: CDR1 SGHDN, CDR2 FVKESK. The CDR3 is 14 amino acids. After removal of 4 bases from V and 9 bases from J, the junction contained 7 bases not matched to a gene. The CDR3 loop reads CASSPGTGGVRQYF. The CDR3 DNA follows: TGTGCCAGCAGCCCCGGGACAGGGGGCGTCCGGCAGTACTTC.

This clonotype was seen a few times. The rearrangement uses TRBV7-2 and TRBJ2-5; 9 bases match TRBD2. V shed 1 base and J 5 bases; nucleotides not matched to a gene: 5. CDR3 size: 15 residues. The germline V gene has CDR1 SGHTA and CDR2 FQGNSA. The CDR3 coding sequence is TGTGCCAGCAGCTTAGGCGGCCTAGCGGGGGAGACCCAGTACTTC. Its translation is CASSLGGLAGETQYF.

There are a few counts of this clonotype. The chain uses TRBV6-5 and TRBJ2-5; D not certain. From germline, CDR1 is MNHEY and CDR2 SVGAGI. The V end was cut by 6 bases, the J end by 9 bases, with 11 bases between. This CDR3 spans 11 amino acids. CDR3 amino acids: CASRDPVAQYF. The CDR3 nucleotides are TGTGCCAGCAGGGACCCCGTGGCCCAGTACTTC.

The chain is built from TRBV19 and TRBJ2-1, with TRBD2 matching 11 bases. V lost 6 bases, J lost 3 bases, and 4 bases stayed unmatched. The germline gives CDR1 LNHDA, CDR2 SQIVND (reference sequence). The CDR3 is made up of 15 amino acids. Here the CDR3 reads CASSRLAGYYNEQFF. The CDR3 DNA is TGTGCCAGTAGCAGACTAGCGGGATACTACAATGAGCAGTTCTTC.

This clonotype was recorded at least ten times. The rearrangement joins TRBV20-1 to TRBJ1-6, with 7 nucleotides matching TRBD1. The length of the CDR3 is 13 residues. Germline CDR1 and CDR2: DFQATT and SNEGSKA (reference sequence). V gave up 2 bases and J gave up 7 bases; unmatched junction bases: 2. The CDR3 DNA reads TGCAGTGCTAGACGGGACAGAAATTCACCCCTCCACTTT. Its translation is CSARRDRNSPLHF.

This clonotype was recorded at least ten times. The V gene is TRBV5-1, the J gene TRBJ2-1; no clear D gene. The CDR3 has 14 amino acids. Germline CDR1 and CDR2: SGHRS and YFSETQ. With 0 bases removed from V and 8 bases from J, the gap between germline ends came to 12 bases. The CDR3 protein is CASSLVGESDEQFF. DNA of the CDR3: TGCGCCAGCAGCTTGGTTGGTGAATCGGATGAGCAGTTCTTC.

A few counts support this clonotype. At one end, the junction sequence differs from germline, possibly due to a read error. The rearrangement links TRBV6-1 to TRBJ2-7; the match to TRBD2 covers 7 bases. The V gene's germline CDR1 is MNHNS and CDR2 SASEGT. The CDR3 totals 17 residues. The CDR3 sequence is CASREGTLAGEPSEQYF. In DNA form, the CDR3 reads TGTGCCAGCAGGGAAGGGACCTTGGCGGGGGAACCCTCCGAGCAGTACTTC.

The CDR3 DNA follows: TGTGCCAGCAGGGGGGGCTCCACAGATACGCAGTATTTT. Protein sequence: CASRGGSTDTQYF. The chain is built from TRBV6-6 and TRBJ2-3; either TRBD1 or TRBD2 may fit D (6 bases each). The germline gives CDR1 MNHNY, CDR2 SVGAGI (reference sequence). V was pared by 6 bases and J by 2 bases, with 9 bases between. The CDR3 has 13 amino acids.

The rearrangement joins TRBV7-6 to TRBJ2-3; 13 nucleotides align to TRBD2. Germline loops: CDR1 SGHVS, CDR2 FNYEAQ. V gave up 5 bases and J gave up 2 bases; unmatched junction bases: 4. This CDR3 region has 16 residues. CDR3 in amino acids: CASSPGLAGATDTQYF. As DNA, the CDR3 is TGTGCCAGCAGCCCCGGACTAGCGGGGGCCACAGATACGCAGTATTTT.

This clonotype was found a few times. The rearrangement links TRBV7-6 to TRBJ2-5; no firm D call. The CDR3 spans 11 residues. Germline-derived CDR1 and CDR2 are SGHVS and FNYEAQ. The V end lost 5 bases, the J end lost 5 bases, and 6 bases lay between the germline ends. CDR3 bases: TGTGCCAGCAGCGTCGCCGAGACCCAGTACTTC. It is translated as CASSVAETQYF.

This clonotype was recorded a few times. This chain uses TRBV20-1 with TRBJ2-3, with a tentative D call TRBD1 (5 bases). This CDR3 contains 13 residues. CDR1 is DFQATT, CDR2 SNEGSKA, per germline (reference sequence). Trimming stripped 5 bases from V and 3 bases from J, with 12 bases between. The CDR3 loop reads CSALPTGTDTQYF. In DNA, the CDR3 is TGCAGTGCTTTACCCACAGGAACAGATACGCAGTATTTT.

This clonotype was counted a few times. The rearrangement uses TRBV7-2 and TRBJ2-5; a weak D match, TRBD2 (6 bases). The CDR3 covers 14 residues. The V gene's germline CDR1 is SGHTA and CDR2 FQGNSA. Trimming took 5 bases from V and 1 from J, leaving 11 bases between them. Written as DNA, the CDR3 is TGTGCCAGCAGCGCGACTAGGACCCAAGAGACCCAGTACTTC. Amino acid sequence: CASSATRTQETQYF.

This clonotype was observed at least ten times. V and J are TRBV9 and TRBJ2-1; the match to TRBD2 covers 8 bases. There are 17 residues in the CDR3. V lost 4 bases to trimming and J lost 7 bases; unmatched junction nucleotides: 16. Germline CDR1 SGDLS, CDR2 YYNGEE. The CDR3 DNA is TGTGCCAGCAGCCGCGCTCCGGGGGGGGGGCCCGGAAATGAGCAGTTCTTC. It translates to CASSRAPGGGPGNEQFF.

With regard to this clonotype: A read error may account for a junction end that differs from germline. V gene TRBV12-3 or TRBV12-4 combines with J gene TRBJ1-1; the D gene is possibly TRBD1 (5 bases). The CDR3 covers 14 residues. The CDR3 here is CASSIARDSREAFF. The CDR3 DNA follows: TGTGCCAGCAGTATAGCTCGGGACTCAAGGGAAGCTTTCTTT.

This clonotype has only a few counts. The chain joins TRBV7-9 to TRBJ1-5; 9 nucleotides line up with TRBD1. This CDR3 has 17 amino acids. The J segment lost 0 bases and the V segment lost 5 bases, leaving 8 bases of the junction unmatched. Germline V gene lookup returns CDR1 SEHNR and CDR2 FQNEAQ (reference sequence). The chain's CDR3 is CASSAGTGSNSNQPQHF. CDR3 nucleotide sequence: TGTGCCAGCAGCGCCGGGACAGGGAGCAATAGCAATCAGCCCCAGCATTTT.

This clonotype was found a few times. The chain uses TRBV12-3 or TRBV12-4 and TRBJ2-3; D remains ambiguous. V was shortened by 2 bases and J by 3 bases, with 15 bases between the two germline ends. This CDR3 has 16 amino acids. The CDR3 reads CASSLPTGRRTDTQYF. The CDR3 DNA is TGTGCCAGCAGTTTACCCACCGGCAGGCGGACAGATACGCAGTATTTT.

The table lists this clonotype with a few counts. The J gene is TRBJ2-1, the V gene TRBV6-2 or TRBV6-3; 12 positions match TRBD2. The V gene end was trimmed by 6 bases and the J gene end by 6 bases; junction bases not matched to a gene: 6. The CDR3 runs to 15 residues. Germline CDR1 and CDR2: MNHEY and SVGEGT. CDR3 in amino acids: CASSQGLAGSNEQFF. The CDR3 coding sequence is TGTGCCAGCAGCCAGGGACTAGCGGGTTCCAATGAGCAGTTCTTC.

DNA of the CDR3: TGCGCCAGCAGCCCATCACGGACTAGCGGGGGCCATGGCACAGATACGCAGTATTTT. Protein: CASSPSRTSGGHGTDTQYF. The chain carries TRBV4-1 and TRBJ2-3; TRBD2 aligns across 13 bases. The J segment lost 1 base and the V segment lost 4 bases, leaving 11 bases of the junction unmatched. The CDR3 loop spans 19 amino acids. Germline CDR1 is MGHRA and CDR2 is YSYEKL.

In its sample, this clonotype was seen a few times. The V and J genes are TRBV4-2 and TRBJ2-5, with D unclear. This CDR3 has 15 residues. V dropped 0 bases and J dropped 5 bases, with 13 bases sitting between them. Germline-derived CDR1 and CDR2 are LGHNA and YNFKEQ. In DNA form, the CDR3 reads TGTGCCAGCAGCCAAGACCCCTGGGAAGCGGAGACCCAGTACTTC. Translation: CASSQDPWEAETQYF.